Presented here are 30 T cell receptor beta chains from one specimen sequenced in a study of blood T cell repertoires in COVID-19. This table comes from immunoSEQ multiplex PCR, and its TCRdb copy is limited to in-frame clones, with some not included. The sample carries about 220,000 clones, 80% to 85% recorded once. Sample: PBMCs or T cells enriched from blood (not recorded which). These receptors came from a woman in her thirties or forties who had recovered from COVID-19.

The chain recombines TRBV10-3 with TRBJ2-7; 10 nucleotides match TRBD1. Germline V gene data show CDR1 as ENHRY and CDR2 as SYGVKD. V was pared by 11 bases and J by 1 base, with 5 bases of the junction left unmatched. CDR3 size: 13 residues. The CDR3 bases are TGTGCCGTAGGGACAGGGGATTCCTACGAGCAGTACGTC. Translation gives CAVGTGDSYEQYV.

CDR3 bases: TGTGCCAGCAGGAAGAGCTCCTATAATTCACCCCTCCACTTT. Translated: CASRKSSYNSPLHF. This rearrangement joins TRBV6-5 to TRBJ1-6, with unresolved D. CDR3 size: 14 residues. From germline, CDR1 is MNHEY and CDR2 SVGAGI. V was clipped by 6 bases and J by 0 bases, with 6 bases between them.

This clone came up many times. The CDR3 DNA reads TGTGCCAGCAGCTTCGTATCCGGGACAGGGGGCGACTATGGCTACACCTTC. It yields the protein CASSFVSGTGGDYGYTF. The V gene is TRBV7-2, the J gene TRBJ1-2; TRBD1 matches 12 bases. V was pared by 3 bases and J by 3 bases, with 8 bases of the junction left unmatched. Germline CDR1 SGHTA, CDR2 FQGNSA. The length of the CDR3 is 17 residues.

This clone was seen a few times. The genes are TRBV4-1 and TRBJ1-4, with a possible D match to TRBD1 (6 bases). This CDR3 is 16 amino acids long. Germline loops: CDR1 MGHRA, CDR2 YSYEKL. Trimming took 1 base from V and 7 from J, leaving 16 bases between them. This CDR3 reads CASSQVFPGAGEKLFF. The CDR3 bases are TGCGCCAGCAGCCAAGTGTTTCCAGGGGCGGGTGAAAAACTGTTTTTT.

This clone was detected once. The V call is TRBV5-4, the J call TRBJ2-3; tentatively, D is TRBD1 (5 bases). The germline gives CDR1 SGHNT, CDR2 YYREEE (reference sequence). Trimming stripped 1 base from V and 3 bases from J, with 12 bases between. There are 15 residues in the CDR3. The CDR3 DNA reads as TGTGCCAGCAGCTTGCCCAGGGATGGAACAGATACGCAGTATTTT. Its translation is CASSLPRDGTDTQYF.

This clone appeared a single time. The rearrangement links TRBV2 to TRBJ1-5, with D perhaps matching TRBD1 (6 bases). Germline CDR1 reads SNHLY; CDR2 reads FYNNEI. The V and J ends lost 5 bases and 1 base respectively, with 9 bases between them. CDR3 size: 14 residues. CDR3 nucleotides: TGTGCCAGCAGTTCGGGACAAAGCAATCAGCCCCAGCATTTT. Translation gives CASSSGQSNQPQHF.

This chain joins TRBV12-3 or TRBV12-4 and TRBJ2-5; 7 bases map to TRBD1. The CDR3 runs to 13 residues. V lost 7 bases to trimming and J lost 6 bases; unmatched junction nucleotides: 8. The CDR3 nucleotides read TGTGCCAGCACCCGACAGGGTGCACAGACCCAGTACTTC. Its protein product is CASTRQGAQTQYF.

The gene calls are TRBV7-7 and TRBJ1-3, with D tentatively TRBD1 (6 bases). The V end lost 5 bases, the J end lost 4 bases, and 9 bases lay between the germline ends. The length of the CDR3 is 13 residues. CDR1 SSHAT and CDR2 FNYEAQ come from the germline V gene (reference sequence). CDR3 nucleotide sequence: TGTGCCAGCAGCAAGGACAGAGGAAACACCATATATTTT. Translating it yields CASSKDRGNTIYF. Together with reference TRBV7-7 and TRBJ1-3, the CDR3 gives the full variable domain: GAGVSQSPRYKVTKRGQDVTLRCDPISSHATLYWYQQALGQGPEFLTYFNYEAQPDKSGLPSDRFSAERPEGSISTLTIQRTEQRDSAMYRCASSKDRGNTIYFGEGSWLTVV.

This chain connects TRBV11-2 to TRBJ1-5, with no clear D. V lost 0 bases and J lost 5, with 5 bases in between. Germline V CDR1 and CDR2: SGHAT, FQNNGV. CDR3 length: 13 residues. The DNA of the CDR3 is TGTGCCAGCAGCTTAGACAGGTATCAGCCCCAGCATTTT. This encodes CASSLDRYQPQHF. The entire variable domain, with the rest obtained from reference TRBV11-2 and TRBJ1-5, is as follows: EAGVAQSPRYKIIEKRQSVAFWCNPISGHATLYWYQQILGQGPKLLIQFQNNGVVDDSQLPKDRFSAERLKGVDSTLKIQPAKLEDSAVYLCASSLDRYQPQHFGDGTRLSIL.

The rearrangement links TRBV24-1 to TRBJ1-5; weak D call: TRBD1 (6 bases). Germline lookup yields CDR1 KGHDR and CDR2 SFDVKD. The CDR3 is made up of 15 amino acids. The V and J ends lost 2 bases and 1 base respectively, with 8 bases between them. CDR3 sequence reads: CATSDSGASNQPQHF. Written as DNA, the CDR3 is TGTGCCACCAGTGATTCAGGGGCAAGCAATCAGCCCCAGCATTTT.

The chain has TRBV19 and TRBJ2-2, with unresolved D. The CDR3 runs to 12 residues. V lost 6 bases to trimming and J lost 7 bases, with 9 bases between them. CDR1 and CDR2 (germline): LNHDA, SQIVND (reference sequence). The CDR3 coding sequence is TGTGCCAGTAGATCCCCGGGCGGGGAGCTGTTTTTT. Residues: CASRSPGGELFF.

This rearrangement joins TRBV7-2 to TRBJ1-1, with D possibly being TRBD1 (5 bases). Germline lookup yields CDR1 SGHTA and CDR2 FQGNSA. The CDR3 has 14 residues. Deletions cut 6 bases from V and 2 bases from J, with 13 bases between. CDR3 in DNA: TGTGCCAGCAGGGAGGGCAGGGCTAACACTGAAGCTTTCTTT. Protein sequence: CASREGRANTEAFF. Using reference TRBV7-2 and TRBJ1-1 for the parts outside the CDR3, the full variable domain is GAGVSQSPSNKVTEKGKDVELRCDPISGHTALYWYRQSLGQGLEFLIYFQGNSAPDKSGLPSDRFSAERTGGSVSTLTIQRTQQEDSAVYLCASREGRANTEAFFGQGTRLTVV.

CDR3 residues: CASKPPRLAPRQFF. The CDR3 nucleotides read TGTGCCAGCAAGCCGCCACGACTAGCGCCGCGGCAGTTCTTC. V gene TRBV7-2 combines with J gene TRBJ2-1; 8 nucleotides match TRBD2. The CDR3 extends over 14 amino acids. V shed 7 bases and J 12 bases; nucleotides not matched to a gene: 14. CDR1 is SGHTA and CDR2 is FQGNSA in the germline V gene.

The chain links TRBV27 to TRBJ1-2; 11 positions agree with TRBD1. J lost 4 bases, V lost 8 bases, and 9 bases had no gene match. CDR3 length equals 15 residues. The germline gives CDR1 MNHEY, CDR2 SMNVEV (reference sequence). CDR3 residues: CASHGPGQGVYGYTF. In nucleotides, the CDR3 is TGTGCCAGCCACGGACCGGGACAGGGGGTCTATGGCTACACCTTC.

V is TRBV5-4 and J is TRBJ2-5, with D perhaps TRBD2 (7 bases). Trimming removed 5 bases from V and 5 bases from J, with 16 bases in between. The length of the CDR3 is 14 residues. CDR1 and CDR2 (germline): SGHNT, YYREEE (reference sequence). The CDR3 bases are TGTGCCAGCAGTTCTACCAGGGGAGGGGAGACCCAGTACTTC. Encoded protein: CASSSTRGGETQYF.

The V gene is TRBV10-1, the J gene TRBJ2-3; D unresolved. Trimming pared 1 base from V and 2 bases from J, leaving 7 bases between. The CDR3 contains 14 residues. The germline CDR1 and CDR2 sequences are WNHNN and SYGVQD (reference sequence). The CDR3 DNA is TGCGCCAGCAGTGAGTACAGAGTCACAGATACGCAGTATTTT. It codes for CASSEYRVTDTQYF.

The gene calls are TRBV18 and TRBJ1-2, with 9 nucleotides matching TRBD1. The J segment lost 9 bases and the V segment lost 3 bases, leaving 5 bases of the junction unmatched. The CDR3 runs to 13 residues. CDR1 is KGHSH and CDR2 is LQKENI in the germline V gene. CDR3 sequence: CASSPGQGERYTF. CDR3 coding DNA: TGTGCCAGCTCACCGGGACAGGGTGAGCGCTACACCTTC.

This clone appeared once. The chain joins TRBV11-2 to TRBJ1-1; TRBD1 is a possible D gene (5 bases). V lost 2 bases and J lost 1, with 8 bases in between. The germline V gene encodes CDR1 SGHAT and CDR2 FQNNGV. CDR3 size: 14 residues. CDR3 bases: TGTGCCAGCAGCTTATCACAGGCGAACACTGAAGCTTTCTTT. Translation: CASSLSQANTEAFF.

The chain links TRBV28 to TRBJ1-1; 7 nucleotides align to TRBD1. Trimming cost V 6 bases and J 4 bases; bases outside gene matches: 8. This CDR3 has 14 amino acids. The germline V gene encodes CDR1 MDHEN and CDR2 SYDVKM. CDR3 DNA sequence: TGTGCCAGCAGAGGCCAAGCAGGGGGCACTGAAGCTTTCTTT. Its translation is CASRGQAGGTEAFF.

For this clone: Because the CDR3 is missing its conserved closing phenylalanine or tryptophan, this is likely a read error. The DNA is left out, because the CDR3 cannot be placed on it with certainty; the CDR3 is given as TCRdb lists it. The chain carries TRBV6-1 and TRBJ1-1; whether TRBD1, the table's D call, matches the DNA was not checked. A total of 12 residues make up the CDR3, ends included. Per the germline V gene, CDR1 is MNHNS and CDR2 is SASEGT. Here the CDR3 reads CASSEVDGLRGI.

The rearrangement joins TRBV2 to TRBJ1-6; perhaps TRBD1 as D (6 bases). Trimming stripped 6 bases from V and 10 bases from J, with 22 bases between. Germline V gives CDR1 SNHLY, CDR2 FYNNEI. This CDR3 region has 16 residues. The CDR3 region has the DNA TGTGCCAGCAGCCTATCCAAGGACAGAGCCTACTCACCCCTCCACTTT. Amino acids: CASSLSKDRAYSPLHF.

This rearrangement joins TRBV5-1 to TRBJ2-2; 8 bases line up with TRBD1. The CDR3 consists of 15 residues. Germline assignment: CDR1 SGHRS and CDR2 YFSETQ. The V gene end was trimmed by 2 bases and the J gene end by 6 bases; junction bases not matched to a gene: 6. The CDR3 bases are TGCGCCAGCAGCTTCTACCAGGACAGGGCCGGGGAGCTGTTTTTT. Its protein product is CASSFYQDRAGELFF.

The chain uses TRBV7-2 and TRBJ1-2, with 10 bases lining up with TRBD1. V trimming: 3 bases; J trimming: 6 bases; junction bases outside the gene matches: 7. Per the germline V gene, CDR1 is SGHTA and CDR2 is FQGNSA. The CDR3 sequence is 15 residues long. The CDR3 is CASSFRQGAAHGYTF. Here the CDR3 DNA reads TGTGCCAGCAGCTTTCGACAGGGGGCGGCCCATGGCTACACCTTC.

The V gene is TRBV25-1, the J gene TRBJ1-2; D might be TRBD1 (6 bases). V was cut by 2 bases and J by 8 bases, with 15 bases left in between. The V gene's germline CDR1 is MGHDK and CDR2 SYGVNS. This CDR3 is built from 14 residues. CDR3 in DNA: TGTGCCAGCAGTGAACCGGGGACAAGGAACGGCTACACCTTC. Translated: CASSEPGTRNGYTF.

CDR3 DNA: TGCAGCGTTGAATTGACAGGGGGCCAGCCCCAGCATTTT. Protein sequence: CSVELTGGQPQHF. The chain employs TRBV29-1 and TRBJ1-5; TRBD1 matches 10 bases. The CDR3 is 13 amino acids. Germline V gene data show CDR1 as SQVTM and CDR2 as ANQGSEA. The V segment lost 2 bases and the J segment 7 bases; nucleotides outside the gene matches: 2. Full variable domain (outside the CDR3, taken from reference TRBV29-1 and TRBJ1-5): SAVISQKPSRDICQRGTSLTIQCQVDSQVTMMFWYRQQPGQSLTLIATANQGSEATYESGFVIDKFPISRPNLTFSTLTVSNMSPEDSSIYLCSVELTGGQPQHFGDGTRLSIL.

The rearrangement joins TRBV7-9 to TRBJ2-1; 9 bases are a match to TRBD2. This CDR3 is built from 15 residues. Germline trimming cut 3 bases from V and 4 bases from J; bases unmatched to any gene: 4. Germline V gene data show CDR1 as SEHNR and CDR2 as FQNEAQ (reference sequence). The CDR3 spells CASSLKRGVYNEQFF. The DNA of the CDR3 is TGTGCCAGCAGCTTGAAGCGGGGGGTTTACAATGAGCAGTTCTTC.

The chain combines TRBV7-9 with TRBJ2-5, with 7 nucleotides matching TRBD2. The CDR3 consists of 13 residues. V was clipped by 11 bases and J by 5 bases; unmatched bases: 11. Germline loops: CDR1 SEHNR, CDR2 FQNEAQ (reference sequence). CDR3 residues: CAWGGGGRETQYF. The CDR3 DNA reads as TGTGCCTGGGGGGGTGGAGGACGGGAGACCCAGTACTTC. Full variable domain (remainder filled in from reference TRBV7-9 and TRBJ2-5): DTGVSQNPRHKITKRGQNVTFRCDPISEHNRLYWYRQTLGQGPEFLTYFQNEAQLEKSRLLSDRFSAERPKGSFSTLEIQRTEQGDSAMYLCAWGGGGRETQYFGPGTRLLVL.

This chain connects TRBV30 to TRBJ2-7; 7 bases match TRBD1. The CDR3 runs to 14 residues. Trimming removed 2 bases from V and 7 bases from J; junction bases left unmatched: 11. Germline CDR1 GTSNPN, CDR2 SVGIG (reference sequence). The CDR3 protein is CAWSQNRGPEEQYF. As DNA, the CDR3 is TGTGCCTGGAGTCAAAACAGGGGCCCGGAAGAGCAGTACTTC.

In DNA, the CDR3 is TGTGCCAGCTCACTTAGACAGGATTCACCCCTCCACTTT. Its translation: CASSLRQDSPLHF. The V call is TRBV18, the J call TRBJ1-6; D may be TRBD1 (6 bases). The CDR3 is made up of 13 amino acids. CDR1 is KGHSH, CDR2 LQKENI, per germline. Trimming took off 4 bases at V and 8 bases at J, with 9 bases between the two ends.

The rearrangement links TRBV5-1 to TRBJ1-2; a possible D gene is TRBD1 (5 bases). The V end lost 2 bases, the J end lost 4 bases, and 12 bases lay between the germline ends. Looked up from germline, CDR1 is SGHRS and CDR2 is YFSETQ. There are 14 residues in the CDR3. Here the CDR3 DNA reads TGCGCCAGCAGCTTTGGAGGGGACGTCTATGGCTACACCTTC. Translating it yields CASSFGGDVYGYTF.